This entry describes one T cell receptor beta chain. Its cognate antigen is unknown. This specimen comes from a study of human T cells and chemical hapten exposure. Study-wide background: Women made up most patients, who had alopecia areata, totalis or universalis. General study results and limits: Relative to control repertoires, expanded TCRs gave rise to significantly more large CDR3 similarity clusters. There was a positive correlation between PT1 expanded TCR counts and patch test score.

MiXCR was run by TCRdb on the RACE reads, yielding one entry per CDR3 protein. The sample contains about 120,000 distinct CDR3 sequences, roughly 12% of which appear only once. Time point: pre-sensitization, week 0. Treatment reported: therapeutic diphenylcyclopropenone sensitization with weekly scalp DPC. Germline values: CDR1 LGHNA, CDR2 YSLEER. Trimming removed 0 bases at V and 4 bases at J, with 15 bases between. The CDR3 has 16 amino acids. This TCR was recovered from a woman in her late teens or twenties with alopecia areata. Some clones in this sample may be carry-over from other donors' samples. The J gene is TRBJ1-2, the V gene TRBV4-3, with a tentative D call TRBD1 (5 bases). Sequencing was performed on whole blood, taken in connection with sensitization to the hapten diphenylcyclopropenone (DPC). This chain's CDR3 is CASSQDPSLGPYGYTF. DNA for the CDR3: TGCGCCAGCAGCCAAGACCCCTCGTTGGGACCCTATGGCTACACCTTC.